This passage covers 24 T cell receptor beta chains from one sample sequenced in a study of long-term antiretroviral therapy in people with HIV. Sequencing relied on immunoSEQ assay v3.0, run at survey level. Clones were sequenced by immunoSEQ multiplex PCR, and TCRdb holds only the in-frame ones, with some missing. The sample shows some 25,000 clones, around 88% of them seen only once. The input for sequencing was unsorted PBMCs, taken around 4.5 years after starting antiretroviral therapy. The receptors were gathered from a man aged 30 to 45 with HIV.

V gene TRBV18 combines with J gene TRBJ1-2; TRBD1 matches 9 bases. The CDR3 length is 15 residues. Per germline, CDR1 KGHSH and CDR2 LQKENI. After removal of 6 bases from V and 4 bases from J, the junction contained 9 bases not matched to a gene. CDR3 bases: TGTGCCAGCTCTCCTGCGGGACAGGGTACCTATGGCTACACCTTC. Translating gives CASSPAGQGTYGYTF. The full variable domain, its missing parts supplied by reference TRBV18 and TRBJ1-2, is NAGVMQNPRHLVRRRGQEARLRCSPMKGHSHVYWYRQLPEEGLKFMVYLQKENIIDESGMPKERFSAEFPKEGPSILRIQQVVRGDSAAYFCASSPAGQGTYGYTFGSGTRLTVV.

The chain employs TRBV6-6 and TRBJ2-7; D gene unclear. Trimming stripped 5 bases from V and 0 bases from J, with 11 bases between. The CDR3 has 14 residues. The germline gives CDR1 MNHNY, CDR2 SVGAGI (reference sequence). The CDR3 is CASSNDADSYEQYF. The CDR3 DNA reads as TGTGCCAGCAGTAATGACGCGGACTCCTACGAGCAGTACTTC.

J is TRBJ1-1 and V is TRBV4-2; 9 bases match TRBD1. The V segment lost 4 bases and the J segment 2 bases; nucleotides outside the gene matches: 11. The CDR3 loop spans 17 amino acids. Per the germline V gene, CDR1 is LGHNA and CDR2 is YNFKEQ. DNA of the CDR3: TGTGCCAGCAGCCCCTCTGGGTGGGGACAGGGTAACACTGAAGCTTTCTTT. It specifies CASSPSGWGQGNTEAFF.

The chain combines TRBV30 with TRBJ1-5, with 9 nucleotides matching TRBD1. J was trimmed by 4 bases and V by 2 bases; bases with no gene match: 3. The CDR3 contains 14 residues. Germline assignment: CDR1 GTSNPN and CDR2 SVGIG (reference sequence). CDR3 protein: CAWSSGTGNQPQHF. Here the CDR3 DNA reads TGTGCCTGGAGTTCCGGGACAGGGAATCAGCCCCAGCATTTT.

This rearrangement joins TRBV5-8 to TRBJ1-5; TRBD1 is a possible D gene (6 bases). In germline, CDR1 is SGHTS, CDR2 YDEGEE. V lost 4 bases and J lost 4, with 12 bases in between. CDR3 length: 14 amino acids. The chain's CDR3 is CASSEYRANQPQHF. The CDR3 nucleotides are TGTGCCAGCAGCGAATACAGGGCTAATCAGCCCCAGCATTTT.

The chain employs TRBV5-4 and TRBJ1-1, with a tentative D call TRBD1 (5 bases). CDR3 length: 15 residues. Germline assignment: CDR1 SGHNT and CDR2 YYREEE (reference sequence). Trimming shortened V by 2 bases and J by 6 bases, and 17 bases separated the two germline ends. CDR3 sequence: CASSLKMGGNAEAFF. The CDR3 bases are TGTGCCAGCAGCTTAAAAATGGGGGGTAACGCTGAAGCTTTCTTT.

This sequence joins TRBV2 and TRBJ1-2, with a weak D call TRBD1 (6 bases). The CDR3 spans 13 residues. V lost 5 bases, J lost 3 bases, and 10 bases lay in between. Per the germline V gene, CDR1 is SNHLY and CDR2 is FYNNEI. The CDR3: CASSTRQDYGYTF. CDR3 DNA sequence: TGTGCCAGCAGTACCCGACAGGACTATGGCTACACCTTC.

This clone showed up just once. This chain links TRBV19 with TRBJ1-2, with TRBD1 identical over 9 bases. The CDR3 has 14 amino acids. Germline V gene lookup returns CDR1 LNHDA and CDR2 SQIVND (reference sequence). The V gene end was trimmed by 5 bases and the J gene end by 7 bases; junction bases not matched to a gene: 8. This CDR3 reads CASSEWTGEGGYTF. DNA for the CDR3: TGTGCCAGTAGTGAATGGACAGGGGAGGGTGGCTACACCTTC.

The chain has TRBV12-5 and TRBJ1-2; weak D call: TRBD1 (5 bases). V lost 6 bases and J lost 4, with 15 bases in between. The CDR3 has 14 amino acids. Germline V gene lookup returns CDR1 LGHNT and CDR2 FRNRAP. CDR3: CASGKDSGPYGYTF. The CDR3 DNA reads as TGTGCTAGTGGCAAAGACAGCGGTCCCTATGGCTACACCTTC.

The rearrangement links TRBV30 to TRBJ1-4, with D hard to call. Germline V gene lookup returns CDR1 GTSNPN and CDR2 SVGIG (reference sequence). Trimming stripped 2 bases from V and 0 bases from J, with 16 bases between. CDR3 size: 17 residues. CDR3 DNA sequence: TGTGCCTGGAGTCGAGACCTCCTGGCCGCAACTAATGAAAAACTGTTTTTT. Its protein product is CAWSRDLLAATNEKLFF.

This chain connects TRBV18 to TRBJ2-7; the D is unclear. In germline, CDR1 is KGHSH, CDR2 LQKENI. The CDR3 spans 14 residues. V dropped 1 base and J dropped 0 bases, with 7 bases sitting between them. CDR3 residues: CASSPQGNSYEQYF. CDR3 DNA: TGTGCCAGCTCACCACAAGGCAACTCCTACGAGCAGTACTTC.

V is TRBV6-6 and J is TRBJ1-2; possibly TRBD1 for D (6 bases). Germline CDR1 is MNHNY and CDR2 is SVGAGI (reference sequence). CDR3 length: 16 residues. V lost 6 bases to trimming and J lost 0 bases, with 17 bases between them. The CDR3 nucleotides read TGTGCCAGCAGAGCCCGAAGGGAGGGGGCTAACTATGGCTACACCTTC. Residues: CASRARREGANYGYTF.

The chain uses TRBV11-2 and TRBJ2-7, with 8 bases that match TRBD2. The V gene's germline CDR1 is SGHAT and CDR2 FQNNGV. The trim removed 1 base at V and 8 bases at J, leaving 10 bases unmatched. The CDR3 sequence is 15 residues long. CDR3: CASSLGVSGGTQQYF. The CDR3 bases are TGTGCCAGCAGCTTAGGAGTAAGCGGGGGTACGCAGCAGTACTTC.

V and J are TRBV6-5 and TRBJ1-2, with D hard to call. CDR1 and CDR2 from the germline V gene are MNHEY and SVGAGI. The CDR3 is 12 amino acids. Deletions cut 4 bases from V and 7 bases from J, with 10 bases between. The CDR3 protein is CASSFYGSGYTF. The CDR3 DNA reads TGTGCCAGCAGTTTCTATGGAAGTGGCTACACCTTC.

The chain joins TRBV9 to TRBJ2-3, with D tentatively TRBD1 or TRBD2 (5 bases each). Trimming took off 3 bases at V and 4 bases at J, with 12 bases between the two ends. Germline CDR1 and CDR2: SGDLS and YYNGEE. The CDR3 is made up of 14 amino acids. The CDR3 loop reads CASSAHRGADTQYF. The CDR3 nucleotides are TGTGCCAGCAGCGCGCACCGAGGGGCAGATACGCAGTATTTT.

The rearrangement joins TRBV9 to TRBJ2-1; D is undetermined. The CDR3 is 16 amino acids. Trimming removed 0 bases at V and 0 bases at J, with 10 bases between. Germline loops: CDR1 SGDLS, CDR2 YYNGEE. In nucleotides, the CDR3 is TGTGCCAGCAGCGTAGCCTCGTGGAGCTCCTACAATGAGCAGTTCTTC. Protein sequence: CASSVASWSSYNEQFF.

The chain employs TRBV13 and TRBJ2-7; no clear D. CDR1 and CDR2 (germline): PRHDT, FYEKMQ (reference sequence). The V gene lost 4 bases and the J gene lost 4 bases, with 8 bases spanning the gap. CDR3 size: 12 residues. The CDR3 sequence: CASSSVIYEQYF. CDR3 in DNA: TGTGCCAGCAGCTCGGTCATATACGAGCAGTACTTC.

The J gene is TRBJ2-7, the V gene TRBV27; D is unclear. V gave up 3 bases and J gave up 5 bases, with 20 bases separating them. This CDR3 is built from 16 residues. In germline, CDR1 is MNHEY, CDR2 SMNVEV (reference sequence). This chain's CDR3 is CASSLLRQPLHHEQYF. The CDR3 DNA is TGTGCCAGCAGTTTGCTCAGGCAGCCGCTGCACCACGAGCAGTACTTC.

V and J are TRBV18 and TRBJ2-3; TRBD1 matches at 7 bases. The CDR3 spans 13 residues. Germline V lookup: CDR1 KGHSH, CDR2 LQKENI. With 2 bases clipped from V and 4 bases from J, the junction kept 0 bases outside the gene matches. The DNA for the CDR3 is TGTGCCAGCTCACCAGGGACAGCAGATACGCAGTATTTT. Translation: CASSPGTADTQYF.

The CDR3 here is CASSPQRKRSGNTIYF. The DNA of the CDR3 is TGTGCCAGCAGCCCTCAGCGAAAAAGATCTGGAAACACCATATATTTT. The chain is built from TRBV9 and TRBJ1-3; D remains ambiguous. Germline V gives CDR1 SGDLS, CDR2 YYNGEE. Trimming pared 4 bases from V and 1 base from J, leaving 15 bases between. The CDR3 has 16 amino acids.

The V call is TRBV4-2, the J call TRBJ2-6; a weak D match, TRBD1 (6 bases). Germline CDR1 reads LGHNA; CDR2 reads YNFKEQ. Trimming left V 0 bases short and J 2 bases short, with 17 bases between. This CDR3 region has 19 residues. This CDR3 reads CASSQELLTGIAGANVLTF. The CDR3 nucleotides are TGTGCCAGCAGCCAAGAATTGCTGACAGGTATAGCTGGGGCCAACGTCCTGACTTTC.

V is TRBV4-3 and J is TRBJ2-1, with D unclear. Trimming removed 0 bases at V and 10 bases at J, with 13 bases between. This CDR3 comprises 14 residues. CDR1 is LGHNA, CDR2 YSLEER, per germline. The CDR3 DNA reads TGCGCCAGCAGCCAAGATTCAGTCGATGGGGAGCAGTTCTTC. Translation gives CASSQDSVDGEQFF.

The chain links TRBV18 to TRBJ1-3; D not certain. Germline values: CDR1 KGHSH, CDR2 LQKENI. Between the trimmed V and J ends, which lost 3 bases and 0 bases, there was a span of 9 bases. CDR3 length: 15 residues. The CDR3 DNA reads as TGTGCCAGCTCACCGGGCGAGTCCTCTGGAAACACCATATATTTT. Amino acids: CASSPGESSGNTIYF.

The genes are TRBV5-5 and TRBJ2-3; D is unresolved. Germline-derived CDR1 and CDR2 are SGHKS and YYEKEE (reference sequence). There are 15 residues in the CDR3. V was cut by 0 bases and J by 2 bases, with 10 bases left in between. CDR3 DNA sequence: TGTGCCAGCAGCTTGGGGTCCGGGTTCACAGATACGCAGTATTTT. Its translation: CASSLGSGFTDTQYF.